Presented here are 32 T cell receptor beta chains from one specimen sequenced in a study of blood T cells in healthy people across ages. The authors ran a second PCR of roughly 6 to 12 cycles using a sample-barcoded 5' primer and a J-beta primer mix. TCRdb reprocessed the 5' RACE reads with MiXCR, giving one entry per CDR3 protein. The table lists under 1,100,000 distinct CDR3 sequences, roughly 24% of them singletons. This sample was shared with a second study, whose subject was T cells of mothers and their children.

Material for sequencing was blood. The source is a girl aged 2-10 years in good health.

The chain carries TRBV13 and TRBJ1-1; D unclear. Germline CDR1 and CDR2: PRHDT and FYEKMQ (reference sequence). Trimming took 5 bases from V and 5 from J, leaving 9 bases between them. This CDR3 spans 12 amino acids. The CDR3 spells CASSQRATEAFF. For the CDR3, the DNA is TGTGCCAGCAGCCAGAGGGCAACTGAAGCTTTCTTT.

Many counts were recorded for this clonotype. The chain recombines TRBV4-3 with TRBJ2-5; no clear D. CDR1 and CDR2 (germline): LGHNA, YSLEER. The CDR3 is made up of 13 amino acids. V lost 1 base, J lost 5 bases, and 8 bases lay in between. In DNA, the CDR3 is TGCGCCAGCAGCCAAGGTCTGGGGGAGACCCAGTACTTC. Encoded protein: CASSQGLGETQYF.

This clonotype has just a few counts. The V call is TRBV4-2, the J call TRBJ1-2; 7 bases are a match to TRBD1. This CDR3 has 15 residues. Trimming took 1 base from V and 7 from J; bases not matched to a gene: 9. Germline loops: CDR1 LGHNA, CDR2 YNFKEQ. Written as DNA, the CDR3 is TGTGCCAGCAGCCAAGGGGGACAGCCTCTAGCTGGCTACACCTTC. It yields the protein CASSQGGQPLAGYTF.

This clonotype was counted between two and nine times. V usage is TRBV27 and J usage is TRBJ2-5; the D is unclear. The CDR3 extends over 14 amino acids. V lost 0 bases, J lost 7 bases, and 12 bases lay in between. CDR1 and CDR2 (germline): MNHEY, SMNVEV (reference sequence). The CDR3 protein is CASSLSIRGGTQYF. The CDR3 DNA is TGTGCCAGCAGTTTATCCATCCGAGGCGGGACCCAGTACTTC.

The chain is built from TRBV4-2 and TRBJ2-1, with D uncertain. The germline V gene encodes CDR1 LGHNA and CDR2 YNFKEQ. This CDR3 has 12 residues. V lost 0 bases and J lost 8, with 5 bases in between. As DNA, the CDR3 is TGTGCCAGCAGCCAAGATCCGGATGAGCAGTTCTTC. This sequence encodes CASSQDPDEQFF.

This clonotype showed up just a few times. This chain connects TRBV7-9 to TRBJ1-4; 9 nucleotides match TRBD1. This CDR3 is built from 14 residues. Trimming cost V 4 bases and J 8 bases; bases outside gene matches: 5. Germline assignment: CDR1 SEHNR and CDR2 FQNEAQ (reference sequence). CDR3 sequence (DNA): TGTGCCAGCAGCTCCACAGGGGGCCGGGAAAAACTGTTTTTT. It codes for CASSSTGGREKLFF. The complete variable domain, with remaining parts taken from reference TRBV7-9 and TRBJ1-4, reads DTGVSQNPRHKITKRGQNVTFRCDPISEHNRLYWYRQTLGQGPEFLTYFQNEAQLEKSRLLSDRFSAERPKGSFSTLEIQRTEQGDSAMYLCASSSTGGREKLFFGSGTQLSVL.

The V and J genes are TRBV7-9 and TRBJ2-3; D ambiguous. Germline loops: CDR1 SEHNR, CDR2 FQNEAQ (reference sequence). The length of the CDR3 is 16 residues. Trimming removed 1 base at V and 2 bases at J, with 13 bases between. The CDR3 sequence: CASSLDGPISTDTQYF. The CDR3 coding sequence is TGTGCCAGCAGCTTAGATGGCCCGATCTCCACAGATACGCAGTATTTT.

This clonotype appeared a few times. The genes are TRBV5-1 and TRBJ2-7; 8 bases fit TRBD2. The CDR3 has 15 amino acids. Germline CDR1 and CDR2: SGHRS and YFSETQ. J was trimmed by 5 bases and V by 2 bases; bases with no gene match: 9. This chain's CDR3 is CASSLAGLVYHEQYF. The CDR3 coding sequence is TGCGCCAGCAGCTTAGCGGGACTAGTATACCACGAGCAGTACTTC.

This clonotype was seen more than once but under ten times. The chain has TRBV4-3 and TRBJ2-1, with D uncertain. Trimming removed 1 base at V and 0 bases at J, with 10 bases between. This CDR3 has 16 residues. The germline CDR1 and CDR2 sequences are LGHNA and YSLEER. CDR3 loop: CASSQGAKSSYNEQFF. The CDR3 DNA sequence: TGCGCCAGCAGCCAAGGGGCAAAAAGCTCCTACAATGAGCAGTTCTTC.

This chain links TRBV4-1 with TRBJ2-7; 10 bases are a match to TRBD2. Germline CDR1 reads MGHRA; CDR2 reads YSYEKL. The CDR3 has 15 residues. Trimming at V came to 2 bases and at J to 4 bases, leaving 5 bases not matched to a gene. The CDR3 DNA reads TGCGCCAGCAGCCAATTGGGACTAGCGTCTTACGAGCAGTACTTC. The encoded protein is CASSQLGLASYEQYF.

This chain links TRBV3-1 with TRBJ2-4; no reliable D call. The germline V gene has CDR1 LGHDT and CDR2 YNNKEL (reference sequence). The length of the CDR3 is 17 residues. The V and J ends lost 1 base and 1 base respectively, with 14 bases between them. The CDR3 bases are TGTGCCAGCAGCCAAGCCTCCTCAGCGTGGGCCAAAAACATTCAGTACTTC. It is translated as CASSQASSAWAKNIQYF.

The chain joins TRBV4-1 to TRBJ2-7; TRBD1 is a possible D gene (7 bases). The germline V gene has CDR1 MGHRA and CDR2 YSYEKL. CDR3 length: 21 residues. Trimming pared 4 bases from V and 1 base from J, leaving 32 bases between. DNA of the CDR3: TGCGCCAGCAGCCTCCTAACAGGGGATTTTCTCCCTCAGGGGGGATCCTACGAGCAGTACTTC. This translates into CASSLLTGDFLPQGGSYEQYF.

This clonotype has only a few counts. The gene calls are TRBV7-9 and TRBJ2-1; no definite D call. The DNA matches TRBJ2-5 better at its end, which makes the J call doubtful. Per germline, CDR1 SEHNR and CDR2 FQNEAQ (reference sequence). The CDR3 has 13 residues. As DNA, the CDR3 is TGTGCCAGCAGCCCCACTGTGGCGGAGACCCAGTACTTC. Protein: CASSPTVAETQYF.

This chain connects TRBV7-2 to TRBJ2-5; 11 bases match TRBD2. V dropped 4 bases and J dropped 10; count of bases not matched to a gene: 17. The CDR3 is made up of 17 amino acids. Germline CDR1 is SGHTA and CDR2 is FQGNSA. CDR3 sequence (DNA): TGTGCCAGCAGCTGGGAGATGGGGAAAATTAGCGGGGGGGACCAGTACTTC. It is translated as CASSWEMGKISGGDQYF.

The rearrangement uses TRBV7-9 and TRBJ1-1, with a weak D call TRBD1 (6 bases). This CDR3 spans 14 amino acids. Germline assignment: CDR1 SEHNR and CDR2 FQNEAQ (reference sequence). The germline V and J ends were trimmed by 5 bases and 7 bases, with 17 bases remaining between them. The CDR3 is CASSRPQGSGEAFF. CDR3 sequence (DNA): TGTGCCAGCAGCAGACCACAGGGTAGTGGTGAAGCTTTCTTT.

This clonotype has a handful of counts. The V gene is TRBV29-1, the J gene TRBJ2-1; no definite D call. V dropped 4 bases and J dropped 5 bases, with 12 bases sitting between them. The CDR3 consists of 13 residues. Germline assignment: CDR1 SQVTM and CDR2 ANQGSEA. This chain's CDR3 is CSVARTLNNEQFF. The CDR3 bases are TGCAGCGTTGCCAGGACCCTAAACAATGAGCAGTTCTTC.

The CDR3 protein is CASSAEPGKGTQYF. For the CDR3, the DNA is TGCGCCAGCAGCGCCGAACCGGGGAAGGGGACCCAGTACTTC. This chain joins TRBV5-1 and TRBJ2-5; D is perhaps TRBD2 (5 bases). The CDR3 sequence is 14 residues long. Germline-derived CDR1 and CDR2 are SGHRS and YFSETQ. V lost 4 bases and J lost 7, with 17 bases in between.

There are a few counts of this clonotype. The gene calls are TRBV5-1 and TRBJ1-1; D remains ambiguous. Trimming removed 2 bases from V and 1 base from J, with 9 bases in between. The CDR3 extends over 14 amino acids. The germline V gene encodes CDR1 SGHRS and CDR2 YFSETQ. DNA of the CDR3: TGCGCCAGCAGCTTTACTTGGCCGAACACTGAAGCTTTCTTT. Its protein product is CASSFTWPNTEAFF.

The chain combines TRBV9 with TRBJ2-1; tentative D call: TRBD2 (6 bases). The CDR3 consists of 14 residues. V shed 0 bases and J shed 5 bases, with 9 bases lying between them. Per the germline V gene, CDR1 is SGDLS and CDR2 is YYNGEE. CDR3 sequence reads: CASSVAGANNEQFF. The CDR3 DNA sequence: TGTGCCAGCAGCGTAGCGGGAGCAAACAATGAGCAGTTCTTC. Combining the CDR3 with reference TRBV9 and TRBJ2-1 gives the whole variable domain DSGVTQTPKHLITATGQRVTLRCSPRSGDLSVYWYQQSLDQGLQFLIQYYNGEERAKGNILERFSAQQFPDLHSELNLSSLELGDSALYFCASSVAGANNEQFFGPGTRLTVL.

The chain carries TRBV20-1 and TRBJ2-3, with unresolved D. CDR3 length: 13 residues. V lost 4 bases, J lost 9 bases, and 17 bases lay in between. Per germline, CDR1 DFQATT and CDR2 SNEGSKA (reference sequence). CDR3 sequence: CSAKTHSTDTQYF. The CDR3 nucleotides read TGCAGTGCTAAGACCCATTCGACGGACACGCAGTATTTT.

The chain uses TRBV6-1 and TRBJ2-5, with TRBD2 identical over 7 bases. The J call is doubtful: the DNA matches TRBJ2-7 better. Germline CDR1 reads MNHNS; CDR2 reads SASEGT. The CDR3 spans 14 residues. CDR3 amino acids: CASSTGTKNYEQYF. For the CDR3, the DNA is TGTGCCAGCAGTACCGGGACTAAAAACTACGAGCAGTACTTC.

This clonotype has more than one count but fewer than ten. The chain employs TRBV20-1 and TRBJ2-3; no firm D call. Trimming cost V 4 bases and J 0 bases, with 14 bases left between them. From germline, CDR1 is DFQATT and CDR2 SNEGSKA (reference sequence). The length of the CDR3 is 15 residues. The CDR3 DNA reads TGCAGTGCTACCGTGGGTGAGCTCAGCACAGATACGCAGTATTTT. It is translated as CSATVGELSTDTQYF.

The chain recombines TRBV4-1 with TRBJ2-1; D gene uncertain. Germline V gives CDR1 MGHRA, CDR2 YSYEKL. CDR3 length equals 12 residues. V lost 0 bases and J 9 bases, leaving 6 bases between the germline ends. CDR3 loop: CASSQDQFEQFF. CDR3 in DNA: TGCGCCAGCAGCCAAGATCAGTTTGAGCAGTTCTTC.

This clonotype was seen a few times. The gene calls are TRBV5-1 and TRBJ2-3; the match to TRBD2 covers 7 bases. Losses at the gene ends were 0 bases for V and 0 bases for J; bases not matched to a gene: 7. The CDR3 loop spans 17 amino acids. In germline, CDR1 is SGHRS, CDR2 YFSETQ. The CDR3 spells CASSLDPSGTSTDTQYF. CDR3 DNA sequence: TGCGCCAGCAGCTTGGATCCTAGCGGTACTAGCACAGATACGCAGTATTTT.

This chain connects TRBV12-3 or TRBV12-4 to TRBJ1-1; a possible D gene is TRBD1 (5 bases). Between the trimmed V and J ends, which lost 4 bases and 4 bases, there was a span of 13 bases. CDR3 size: 14 residues. This CDR3 reads CASSWGRGVTEAFF. The CDR3 bases are TGTGCCAGCAGTTGGGGTCGGGGGGTCACTGAAGCTTTCTTT.

This clonotype was picked up a small number of times. The rearrangement links TRBV5-5 to TRBJ1-1; 7 bases are a match to TRBD1. Germline V gene lookup returns CDR1 SGHKS and CDR2 YYEKEE (reference sequence). This CDR3 region has 13 residues. V lost 8 bases, J lost 0 bases, and 4 bases stayed unmatched. CDR3 nucleotide sequence: TGTGCCAGTCCCGGGACAGTGAACACTGAAGCTTTCTTT. Translation: CASPGTVNTEAFF.

The chain couples TRBV7-9 to TRBJ2-5; D possibly corresponds to TRBD1 (6 bases). Trimming left V 4 bases short and J 5 bases short, with 23 bases between. This CDR3 comprises 17 residues. Germline V gives CDR1 SEHNR, CDR2 FQNEAQ (reference sequence). The CDR3, as DNA: TGTGCCAGCAGCTCACCAAAGGATACAGGGATGGGCGAGACCCAGTACTTC. It codes for CASSSPKDTGMGETQYF.

The genes are TRBV5-1 and TRBJ2-7, with 8 bases fitting TRBD2. Germline V CDR1 and CDR2: SGHRS, YFSETQ. V lost 7 bases, J lost 5 bases, and 11 bases stayed unmatched. The CDR3 has 14 residues. The CDR3 sequence is CASHPGLGIHEQYF. CDR3 DNA: TGCGCCAGCCACCCGGGACTAGGAATCCACGAGCAGTACTTC.

CDR3: CSARSNSGGYNEQFF. Here the CDR3 DNA reads TGCAGTGCTAGATCGAATAGCGGGGGGTACAATGAGCAGTTCTTC. V and J are TRBV20-1 and TRBJ2-1, with 10 nucleotides matching TRBD2. This CDR3 has 15 residues. V lost 2 bases, J lost 4 bases, and 5 bases stayed unmatched. Germline CDR1 and CDR2: DFQATT and SNEGSKA (reference sequence).

The J gene is TRBJ1-1, the V gene TRBV3-1; possible D gene TRBD1, 5 bases. The CDR3 runs 13 residues. Trimming cost V 4 bases and J 4 bases, with 10 bases left between them. Germline V gene lookup returns CDR1 LGHDT and CDR2 YNNKEL (reference sequence). In DNA form, the CDR3 reads TGTGCCAGCAGCCGGGGGGAGACCACTGAAGCTTTCTTT. Its protein is CASSRGETTEAFF. Based on the CDR3 plus reference TRBV3-1 and TRBJ1-1, the full variable domain is DTAVSQTPKYLVTQMGNDKSIKCEQNLGHDTMYWYKQDSKKFLKIMFSYNNKELIINETVPNRFSPKSPDKAHLNLHINSLELGDSAVYFCASSRGETTEAFFGQGTRLTVV.

This clonotype was detected a few times. The V gene is TRBV28, the J gene TRBJ2-1; 11 nucleotides align to TRBD2. The ends lost 5 bases at V and 6 bases at J; junction bases unmatched: 9. The CDR3 sequence is 16 residues long. Germline V gene data show CDR1 as MDHEN and CDR2 as SYDVKM. The CDR3 here is CASSNPRLAGLNEQFF. In nucleotides, the CDR3 is TGTGCCAGCAGTAACCCTCGACTAGCGGGACTCAATGAGCAGTTCTTC.

This clonotype was picked up a small number of times. The chain has TRBV9 and TRBJ2-3; TRBD2 might be the D (5 bases). The CDR3 extends over 15 amino acids. The V and J ends lost 2 bases and 5 bases respectively, with 15 bases between them. Per the germline V gene, CDR1 is SGDLS and CDR2 is YYNGEE. The chain's CDR3 is CASSVEARYGDTQYF. For the CDR3, the DNA is TGTGCCAGCAGCGTGGAGGCCCGCTACGGAGATACGCAGTATTTT.